This T cell receptor (beta chain) was obtained from a study of blood T cell repertoires in COVID-19. As for the study in general: The United States, Italy and Spain supplied acute and convalescent COVID-19 samples. Sources were T cells, B-cell-depleted T cells, or PBMCs; the material itself was cDNA or gDNA.

This clone was counted a single time. The CDR3 totals 13 residues. Looked up from germline, CDR1 is LNHDA and CDR2 is SQIVND (reference sequence). V lost 10 bases and J lost 1; bases outside the gene matches: 4. The protocol was immunoSEQ multiplex PCR, while the TCRdb copy is restricted to in-frame clones and leaves out a portion. The repertoire holds some 180,000 clones, with around four fifths as singletons. The receptor comes from a woman between 70 and 85 years old who had recovered from COVID-19. The sample comprised peripheral blood. V is TRBV19 and J is TRBJ2-3, with 8 bases identical to TRBD1. Here the CDR3 reads CATNRGGTDTQYF. DNA of the CDR3: TGTGCCACGAACAGGGGGGGCACAGATACGCAGTATTTT.